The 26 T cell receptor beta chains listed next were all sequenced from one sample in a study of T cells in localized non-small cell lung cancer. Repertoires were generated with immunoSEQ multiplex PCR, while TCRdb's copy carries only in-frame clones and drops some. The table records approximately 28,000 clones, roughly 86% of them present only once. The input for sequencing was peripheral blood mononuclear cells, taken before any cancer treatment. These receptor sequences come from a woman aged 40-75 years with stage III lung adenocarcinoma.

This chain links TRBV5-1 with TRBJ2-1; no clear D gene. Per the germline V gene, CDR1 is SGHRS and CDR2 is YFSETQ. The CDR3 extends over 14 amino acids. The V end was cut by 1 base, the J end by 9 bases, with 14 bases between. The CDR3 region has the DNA TGCGCCAGCAGCTTGCCCCAACAAGGAGTTGAGCAGTTCTTC. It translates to CASSLPQQGVEQFF.

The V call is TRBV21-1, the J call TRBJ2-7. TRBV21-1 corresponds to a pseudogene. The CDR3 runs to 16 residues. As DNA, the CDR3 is TGTGCCAGCAGCCCCCGTGGGGGTCCTTTAACCTACGAGCAGTACTTC. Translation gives CASSPRGGPLTYEQYF.

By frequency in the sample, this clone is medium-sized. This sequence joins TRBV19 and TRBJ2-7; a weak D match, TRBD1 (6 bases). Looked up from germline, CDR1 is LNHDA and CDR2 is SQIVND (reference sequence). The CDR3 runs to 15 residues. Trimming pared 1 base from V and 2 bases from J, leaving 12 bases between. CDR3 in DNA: TGTGCCAGTAGTATAGTGGACAGCCTTACCTACGAGCAGTACTTC. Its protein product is CASSIVDSLTYEQYF.

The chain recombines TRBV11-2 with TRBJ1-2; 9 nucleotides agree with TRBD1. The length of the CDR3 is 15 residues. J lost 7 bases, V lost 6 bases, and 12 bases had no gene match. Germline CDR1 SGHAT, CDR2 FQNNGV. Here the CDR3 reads CASRNPGTGKFGYTF. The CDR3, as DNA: TGTGCCAGCAGGAACCCCGGGACAGGGAAGTTTGGCTACACCTTC. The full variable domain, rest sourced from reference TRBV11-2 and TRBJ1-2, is EAGVAQSPRYKIIEKRQSVAFWCNPISGHATLYWYQQILGQGPKLLIQFQNNGVVDDSQLPKDRFSAERLKGVDSTLKIQPAKLEDSAVYLCASRNPGTGKFGYTFGSGTRLTVV.

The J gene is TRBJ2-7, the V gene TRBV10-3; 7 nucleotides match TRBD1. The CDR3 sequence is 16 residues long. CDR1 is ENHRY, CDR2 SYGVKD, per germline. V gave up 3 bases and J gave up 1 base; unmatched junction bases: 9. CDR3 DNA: TGTGCCATCAGTGATCTCGACAGGGCCGAATCCTACGAGCAGTACTTC. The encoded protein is CAISDLDRAESYEQYF.

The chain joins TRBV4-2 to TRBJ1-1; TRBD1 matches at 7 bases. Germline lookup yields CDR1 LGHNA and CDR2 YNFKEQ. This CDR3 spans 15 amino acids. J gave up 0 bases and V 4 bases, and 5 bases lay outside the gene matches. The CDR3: CASSPEQGMNTEAFF. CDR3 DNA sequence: TGTGCCAGCAGCCCAGAACAGGGGATGAACACTGAAGCTTTCTTT.

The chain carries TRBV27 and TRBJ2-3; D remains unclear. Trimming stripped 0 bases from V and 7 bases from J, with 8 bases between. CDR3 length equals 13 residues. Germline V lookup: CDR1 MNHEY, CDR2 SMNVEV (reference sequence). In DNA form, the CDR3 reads TGTGCCAGCAGTTTATCGTCAGGCTATACGCAGTATTTT. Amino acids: CASSLSSGYTQYF.

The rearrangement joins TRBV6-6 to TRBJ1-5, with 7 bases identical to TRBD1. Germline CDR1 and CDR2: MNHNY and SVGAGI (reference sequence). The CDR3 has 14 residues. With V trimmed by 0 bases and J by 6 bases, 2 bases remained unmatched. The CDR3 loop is CASSYSGGGQPQHF. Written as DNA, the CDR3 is TGTGCCAGCAGTTACTCAGGGGGCGGTCAGCCCCAGCATTTT.

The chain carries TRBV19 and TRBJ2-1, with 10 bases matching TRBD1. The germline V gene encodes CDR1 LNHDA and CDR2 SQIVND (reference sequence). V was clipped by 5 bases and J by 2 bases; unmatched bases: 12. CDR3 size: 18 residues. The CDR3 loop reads CASSLKTGQGPPYNEQFF. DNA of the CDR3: TGTGCCAGTAGTCTCAAAACGGGACAGGGGCCTCCCTACAATGAGCAGTTCTTC.

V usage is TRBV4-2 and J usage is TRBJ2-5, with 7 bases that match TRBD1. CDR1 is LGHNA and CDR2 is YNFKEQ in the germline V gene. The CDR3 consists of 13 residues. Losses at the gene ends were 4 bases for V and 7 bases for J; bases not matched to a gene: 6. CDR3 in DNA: TGTGCCAGCAGCCTGCAGGGGGAAGGGACCCAGTACTTC. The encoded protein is CASSLQGEGTQYF.

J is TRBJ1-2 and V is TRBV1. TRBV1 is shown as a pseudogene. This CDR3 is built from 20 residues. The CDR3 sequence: CTSSQDLRASGGASNYGYTF. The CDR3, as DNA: TGCACCAGCAGCCAAGATTTAAGGGCCTCAGGAGGGGCGTCTAACTATGGCTACACCTTC.

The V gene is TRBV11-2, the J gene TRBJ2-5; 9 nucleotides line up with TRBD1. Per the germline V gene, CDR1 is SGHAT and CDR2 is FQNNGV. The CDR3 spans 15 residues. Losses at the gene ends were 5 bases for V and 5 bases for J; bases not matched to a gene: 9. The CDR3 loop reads CASSPMTGGYETQYF. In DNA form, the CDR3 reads TGTGCCAGCAGCCCTATGACAGGGGGGTACGAGACCCAGTACTTC.

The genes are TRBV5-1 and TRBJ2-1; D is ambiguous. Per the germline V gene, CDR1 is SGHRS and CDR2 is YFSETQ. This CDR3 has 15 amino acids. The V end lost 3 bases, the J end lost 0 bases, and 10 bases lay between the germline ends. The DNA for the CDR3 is TGCGCCAGCAGCTGGGTAACGAGCTCCTACAATGAGCAGTTCTTC. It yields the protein CASSWVTSSYNEQFF. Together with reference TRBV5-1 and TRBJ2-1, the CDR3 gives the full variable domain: KAGVTQTPRYLIKTRGQQVTLSCSPISGHRSVSWYQQTPGQGLQFLFEYFSETQRNKGNFPGRFSGRQFSNSRSEMNVSTLELGDSALYLCASSWVTSSYNEQFFGPGTRLTVL.

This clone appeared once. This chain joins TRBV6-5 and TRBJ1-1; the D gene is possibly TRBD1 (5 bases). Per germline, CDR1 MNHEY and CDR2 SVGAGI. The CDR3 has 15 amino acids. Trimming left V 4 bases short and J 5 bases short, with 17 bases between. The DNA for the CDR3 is TGTGCCAGCAGTTCGGGGGAAAGAAGTTTGACTGAAGCTTTCTTT. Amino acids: CASSSGERSLTEAFF.

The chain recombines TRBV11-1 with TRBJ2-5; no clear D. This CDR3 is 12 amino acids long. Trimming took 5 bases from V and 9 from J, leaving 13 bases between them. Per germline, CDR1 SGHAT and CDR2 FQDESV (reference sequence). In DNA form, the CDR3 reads TGTGCCAGCAGCCCCGGAACTGAGGCCCAGTACTTC. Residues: CASSPGTEAQYF.

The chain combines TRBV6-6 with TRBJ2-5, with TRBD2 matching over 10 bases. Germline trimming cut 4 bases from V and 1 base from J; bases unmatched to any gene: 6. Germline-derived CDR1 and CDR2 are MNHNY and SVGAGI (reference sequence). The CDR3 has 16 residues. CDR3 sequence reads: CASSSLIAGGQETQYF. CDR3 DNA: TGTGCCAGCAGTTCGCTGATAGCGGGGGGCCAAGAGACCCAGTACTTC.

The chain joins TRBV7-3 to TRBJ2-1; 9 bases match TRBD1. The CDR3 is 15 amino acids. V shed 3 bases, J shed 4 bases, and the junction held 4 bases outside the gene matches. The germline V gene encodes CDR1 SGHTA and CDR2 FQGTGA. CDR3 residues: CASSFVQGAYNEQFF. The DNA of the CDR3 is TGTGCCAGCAGCTTCGTACAGGGGGCGTACAATGAGCAGTTCTTC. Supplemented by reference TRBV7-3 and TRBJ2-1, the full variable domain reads GAGVSQTPSNKVTEKGKYVELRCDPISGHTALYWYRQSLGQGPEFLIYFQGTGAADDSGLPNDRFFAVRPEGSVSTLKIQRTERGDSAVYLCASSFVQGAYNEQFFGPGTRLTVL.

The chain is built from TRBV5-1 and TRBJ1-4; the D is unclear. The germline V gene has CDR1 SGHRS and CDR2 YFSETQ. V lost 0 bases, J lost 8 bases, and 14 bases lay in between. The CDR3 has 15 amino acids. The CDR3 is CASSLDSGGREKLFF. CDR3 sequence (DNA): TGCGCCAGCAGCTTGGATTCGGGAGGGAGGGAAAAACTGTTTTTT.

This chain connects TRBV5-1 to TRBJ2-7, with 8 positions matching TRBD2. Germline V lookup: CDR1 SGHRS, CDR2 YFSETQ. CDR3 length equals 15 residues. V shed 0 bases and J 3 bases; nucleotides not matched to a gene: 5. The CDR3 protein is CASSLAGGVNYEQYF. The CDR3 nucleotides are TGCGCCAGCAGCTTGGCCGGGGGGGTAAACTACGAGCAGTACTTC. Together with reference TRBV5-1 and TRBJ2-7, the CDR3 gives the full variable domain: KAGVTQTPRYLIKTRGQQVTLSCSPISGHRSVSWYQQTPGQGLQFLFEYFSETQRNKGNFPGRFSGRQFSNSRSEMNVSTLELGDSALYLCASSLAGGVNYEQYFGPGTRLTVT.

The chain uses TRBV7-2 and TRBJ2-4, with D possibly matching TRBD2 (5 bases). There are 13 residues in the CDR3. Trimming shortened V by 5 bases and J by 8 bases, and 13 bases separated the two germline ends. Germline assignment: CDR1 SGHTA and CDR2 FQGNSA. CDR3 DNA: TGTGCCAGCAGCCCGGGGATGGCGGACATTCAGTACTTC. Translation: CASSPGMADIQYF. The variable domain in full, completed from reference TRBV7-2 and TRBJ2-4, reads GAGVSQSPSNKVTEKGKDVELRCDPISGHTALYWYRQSLGQGLEFLIYFQGNSAPDKSGLPSDRFSAERTGGSVSTLTIQRTQQEDSAVYLCASSPGMADIQYFGAGTRLSVL.

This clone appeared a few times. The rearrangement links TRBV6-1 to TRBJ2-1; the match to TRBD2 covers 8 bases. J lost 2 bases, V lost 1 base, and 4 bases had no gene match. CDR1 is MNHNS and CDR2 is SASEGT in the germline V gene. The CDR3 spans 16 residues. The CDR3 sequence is CASSEVGLVTYNEQFF. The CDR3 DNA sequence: TGTGCCAGCAGTGAAGTGGGACTAGTTACCTACAATGAGCAGTTCTTC.

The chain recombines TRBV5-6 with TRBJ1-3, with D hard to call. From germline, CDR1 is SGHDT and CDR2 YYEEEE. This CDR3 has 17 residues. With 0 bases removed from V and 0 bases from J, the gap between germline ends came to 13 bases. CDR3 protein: CASSLERIHISGNTIYF. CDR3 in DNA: TGTGCCAGCAGCTTGGAAAGAATTCATATCTCTGGAAACACCATATATTTT.

The CDR3 sequence: CASSPGVWDEQFF. The CDR3, as DNA: TGTGCCAGCAGCCCGGGAGTGTGGGATGAGCAGTTCTTC. V usage is TRBV11-3 and J usage is TRBJ2-1; possible D gene TRBD2, 6 bases. The germline V gene encodes CDR1 SGHNT and CDR2 YENEEA. Trimming left V 5 bases short and J 8 bases short, with 13 bases between. The CDR3 covers 13 residues.

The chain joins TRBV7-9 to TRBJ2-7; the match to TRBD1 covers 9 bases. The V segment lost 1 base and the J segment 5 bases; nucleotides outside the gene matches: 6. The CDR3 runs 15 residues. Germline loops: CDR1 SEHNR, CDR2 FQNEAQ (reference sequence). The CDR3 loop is CASSLGQGVKDEQYF. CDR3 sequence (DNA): TGTGCCAGCAGCTTAGGACAGGGGGTCAAAGACGAGCAGTACTTC.

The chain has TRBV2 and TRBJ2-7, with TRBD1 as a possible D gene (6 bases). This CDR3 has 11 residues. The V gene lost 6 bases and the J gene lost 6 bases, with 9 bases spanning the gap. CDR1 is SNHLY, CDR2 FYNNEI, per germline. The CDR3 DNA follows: TGTGCCAGCAGGGAACAGGGCGAGCAGTACTTC. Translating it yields CASREQGEQYF.

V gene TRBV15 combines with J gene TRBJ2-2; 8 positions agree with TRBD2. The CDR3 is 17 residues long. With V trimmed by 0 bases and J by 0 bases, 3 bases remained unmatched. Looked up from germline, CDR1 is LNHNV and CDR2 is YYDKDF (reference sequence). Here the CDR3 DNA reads TGTGCCACCAGCAGAGATGGAGCGGGAGCGAACACCGGGGAGCTGTTTTTT. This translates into CATSRDGAGANTGELFF.